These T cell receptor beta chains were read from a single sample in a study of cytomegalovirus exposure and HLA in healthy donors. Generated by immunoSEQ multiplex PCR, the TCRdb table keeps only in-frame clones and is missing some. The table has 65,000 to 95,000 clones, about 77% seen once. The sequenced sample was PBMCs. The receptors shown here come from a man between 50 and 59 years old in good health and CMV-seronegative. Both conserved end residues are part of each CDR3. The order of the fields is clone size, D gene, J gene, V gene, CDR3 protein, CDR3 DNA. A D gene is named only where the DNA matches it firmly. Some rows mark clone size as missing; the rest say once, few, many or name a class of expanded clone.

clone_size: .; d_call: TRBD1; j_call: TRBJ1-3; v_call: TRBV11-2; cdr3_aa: CASSSGTGLTGNTIYF; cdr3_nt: TGTGCCAGCAGCTCTGGGACAGGGCTAACTGGAAACACCATATATTTT
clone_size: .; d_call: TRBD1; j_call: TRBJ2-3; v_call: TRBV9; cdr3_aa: CASSVDRGSFPDTQYF; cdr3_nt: TGTGCCAGCAGCGTGGACAGGGGCTCATTCCCAGATACGCAGTATTTT
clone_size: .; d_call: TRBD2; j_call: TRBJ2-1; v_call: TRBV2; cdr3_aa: CASSPRAGASYNEQFF; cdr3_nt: TGTGCCAGCAGTCCCCGAGCGGGGGCCTCCTACAATGAGCAGTTCTTC
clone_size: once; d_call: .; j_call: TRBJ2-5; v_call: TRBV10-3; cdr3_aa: CATRLEGNVRETQYF; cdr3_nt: TGTGCCACTCGACTAGAGGGGAATGTGCGTGAGACCCAGTACTTC
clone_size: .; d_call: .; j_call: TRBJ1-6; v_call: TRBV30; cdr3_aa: CAWSVLGGQTINSPLHF; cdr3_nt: TGTGCCTGGAGTGTACTTGGTGGGCAGACCATTAATTCACCCCTCCACTTT
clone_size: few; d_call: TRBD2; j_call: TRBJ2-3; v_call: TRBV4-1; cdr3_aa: CASSLRTSGGNTDTQYF; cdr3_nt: TGCGCCAGCAGCCTACGGACTAGCGGGGGAAACACAGATACGCAGTATTTT
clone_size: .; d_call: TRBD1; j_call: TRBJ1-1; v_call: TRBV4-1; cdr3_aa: CASSHEQGSSRNTEAFF; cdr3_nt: TGCGCCAGCAGCCACGAACAGGGGTCGTCGCGGAACACTGAAGCTTTCTTT
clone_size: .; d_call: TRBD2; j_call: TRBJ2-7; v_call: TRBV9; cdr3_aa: CASSPSQLAGGGEQYF; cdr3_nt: TGTGCCAGCAGCCCGAGCCAACTAGCGGGGGGAGGCGAGCAGTACTTC
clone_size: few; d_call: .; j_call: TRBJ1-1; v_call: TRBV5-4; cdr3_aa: CASSRRDGHTEAFF; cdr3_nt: TGTGCCAGCAGCCGCCGAGATGGGCACACTGAAGCTTTCTTT
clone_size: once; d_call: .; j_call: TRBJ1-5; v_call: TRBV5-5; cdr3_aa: CASSLQGPQPQHF; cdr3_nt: TGTGCCAGCAGCTTACAGGGCCCTCAGCCCCAGCATTTT
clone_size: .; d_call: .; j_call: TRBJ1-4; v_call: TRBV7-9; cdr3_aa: CSSSLVGRVSEKLFF; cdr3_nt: TGTTCCAGCAGCTTAGTGGGCAGGGTCAGCGAAAAACTGTTTTTT
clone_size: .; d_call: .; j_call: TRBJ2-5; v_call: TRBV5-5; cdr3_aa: CASSWGGLGSETQYF; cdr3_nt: TGTGCCAGCAGCTGGGGGGGGCTAGGGAGCGAGACCCAGTACTTC
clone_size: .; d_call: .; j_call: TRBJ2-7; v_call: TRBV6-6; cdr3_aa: CASRRDTFYEQYF; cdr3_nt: TGTGCCAGCAGGAGGGACACATTCTACGAGCAGTACTTC
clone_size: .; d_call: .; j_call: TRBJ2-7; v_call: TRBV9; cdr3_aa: CASSVGSGLSYEQYF; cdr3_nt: TGTGCCAGCAGCGTAGGCTCTGGGCTATCCTACGAGCAGTACTTC
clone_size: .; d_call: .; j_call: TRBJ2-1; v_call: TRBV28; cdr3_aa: CASSKGRYGNEQFF; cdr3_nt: TGTGCCAGCTCCAAGGGGCGCTACGGGAATGAGCAGTTCTTC
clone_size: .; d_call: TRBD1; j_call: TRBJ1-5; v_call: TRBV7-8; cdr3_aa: CASSGQGSSNQPQHF; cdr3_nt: TGTGCCAGCAGCGGACAGGGAAGCAGCAATCAGCCCCAGCATTTT
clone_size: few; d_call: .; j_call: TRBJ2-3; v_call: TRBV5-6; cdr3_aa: CASSSLLANRADTDTQYF; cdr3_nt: TGTGCCAGCAGCTCGCTACTAGCGAACAGGGCGGACACAGATACGCAGTATTTT
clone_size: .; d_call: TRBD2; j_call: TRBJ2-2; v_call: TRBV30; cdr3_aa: CAWSVGSGGYTGELFF; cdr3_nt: TGTGCCTGGAGTGTCGGGAGCGGGGGGTACACCGGGGAGCTGTTTTTT
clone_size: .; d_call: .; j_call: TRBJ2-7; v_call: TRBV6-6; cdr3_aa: CASSYSASSYEQYF; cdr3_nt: TGTGCCAGCAGTTACTCGGCTAGCTCCTACGAGCAGTACTTC
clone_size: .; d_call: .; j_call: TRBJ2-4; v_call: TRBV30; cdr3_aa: CAWSVSTGVRFMNIQYF; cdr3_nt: TGTGCCTGGAGTGTATCAACCGGGGTGAGGTTTATGAACATTCAGTACTTC
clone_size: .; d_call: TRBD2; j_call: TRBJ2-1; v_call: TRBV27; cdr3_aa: CASSPPGLGSNFGQFF; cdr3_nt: TGTGCCAGCAGTCCCCCGGGACTAGGGTCCAATTTCGGGCAGTTCTTC
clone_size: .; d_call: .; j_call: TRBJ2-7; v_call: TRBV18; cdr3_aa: CASSPPTGSNEQYF; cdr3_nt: TGTGCCAGCTCACCTCCGACAGGCTCGAACGAGCAGTACTTC
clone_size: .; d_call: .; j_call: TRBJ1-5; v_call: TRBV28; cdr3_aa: CASSLSGGRQPQHF; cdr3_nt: TGTGCCAGCAGTTTATCCGGGGGTCGGCAGCCCCAGCATTTT
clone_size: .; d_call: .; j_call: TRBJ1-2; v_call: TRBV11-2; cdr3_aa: CASSLSGLEGYGYTF; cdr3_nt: TGTGCCAGCAGCTTATCTGGGTTAGAGGGCTATGGCTACACCTTC